What follows are 18 T cell receptor beta chains derived from one specimen sequenced in a study of shared clonotypes between healthy human individuals. The method was immunoSEQ multiplex PCR; TCRdb's version includes in-frame clones alone and lacks a portion of them. The sample lists over 2 million clones; 85% to 95% were seen once. Naive CD8 cells were CD45RO-negative, positively selected for CCR7, excluding terminally differentiated effector memory CD45RA+ cells. The sequenced material came from naive CD8+ T cells sorted from blood. The receptors derive from a man aged 18 to 35 in good health.

Only one count was recorded for this clone. The chain links TRBV11-2 to TRBJ1-4; 7 bases line up with TRBD1. The CDR3 extends over 16 amino acids. V gave up 7 bases and J gave up 6 bases; unmatched junction bases: 14. Germline V gene sequence: CDR1 SGHAT, CDR2 FQNNGV. Written as DNA, the CDR3 is TGTGCCAGCACCCTAGGGGACAGCCCAAGGGATGAAAAACTGTTTTTT. The encoded protein is CASTLGDSPRDEKLFF.

This chain uses TRBV25-1 with TRBJ1-1; D is unclear. The V gene lost 5 bases and the J gene lost 5 bases, with 12 bases spanning the gap. The CDR3 sequence is 13 residues long. Germline V gene lookup returns CDR1 MGHDK and CDR2 SYGVNS. CDR3 residues: CASSSNGVTEAFF. The CDR3, as DNA: TGTGCCAGCAGTAGTAACGGGGTAACTGAAGCTTTCTTT.

A note on this clone: Other DNA sequences from this sample encode an identical CDR3 as well. The rearrangement joins TRBV6-6 to TRBJ1-1, with a tentative D call TRBD1 (5 bases). The CDR3 is made up of 15 amino acids. CDR1 and CDR2 from the germline V gene are MNHNY and SVGAGI (reference sequence). The V end was cut by 0 bases, the J end by 1 base, with 9 bases between. Here the CDR3 DNA reads TGTGCCAGCAGTTACTCGGGGCAGGGGAACACTGAAGCTTTCTTT. This translates into CASSYSGQGNTEAFF.

The chain employs TRBV7-2 and TRBJ1-6; D unresolved. Germline CDR1 reads SGHTA; CDR2 reads FQGNSA. The CDR3 runs to 15 residues. Trimming took off 5 bases at V and 2 bases at J, with 10 bases between the two ends. CDR3: CASSASPTYNSPLHF. The DNA for the CDR3 is TGTGCCAGCAGCGCCTCCCCAACCTATAATTCACCCCTCCACTTT. Combining the CDR3 with reference TRBV7-2 and TRBJ1-6 gives the whole variable domain GAGVSQSPSNKVTEKGKDVELRCDPISGHTALYWYRQSLGQGLEFLIYFQGNSAPDKSGLPSDRFSAERTGGSVSTLTIQRTQQEDSAVYLCASSASPTYNSPLHFGNGTRLTVT.

About this clone itself: Other DNA variants within this sample encode the same CDR3. The chain recombines TRBV11-2 with TRBJ2-7, with 9 bases aligning to TRBD1. Germline V gene lookup returns CDR1 SGHAT and CDR2 FQNNGV. V trimming: 4 bases; J trimming: 5 bases; junction bases outside the gene matches: 6. The CDR3 runs to 14 residues. The CDR3 sequence is CASSSGTGLDEQYF. In nucleotides, the CDR3 is TGTGCCAGCAGCTCCGGGACAGGGTTAGACGAGCAGTACTTC.

This chain joins TRBV6-5 and TRBJ2-5; TRBD2 aligns across 11 bases. This CDR3 is 15 amino acids long. Looked up from germline, CDR1 is MNHEY and CDR2 is SVGAGI. V shed 4 bases and J 3 bases; nucleotides not matched to a gene: 4. CDR3 DNA: TGTGCCAGCAGTTTAGTACTAGCGGGGGAAGAGACCCAGTACTTC. It translates to CASSLVLAGEETQYF.

The CDR3 reads CASSRLAGVGGELFF. CDR3 sequence (DNA): TGTGCCAGCAGCCGACTAGCGGGAGTTGGCGGGGAGCTGTTTTTT. The V gene is TRBV7-6, the J gene TRBJ2-2, with TRBD2 identical over 12 bases. The J segment lost 7 bases and the V segment lost 5 bases, leaving 5 bases of the junction unmatched. Germline V lookup: CDR1 SGHVS, CDR2 FNYEAQ. The CDR3 is 15 residues long. Full variable domain (missing parts from reference TRBV7-6 and TRBJ2-2): GAGVSQSPRYKVTKRGQDVALRCDPISGHVSLYWYRQALGQGPEFLTYFNYEAQQDKSGLPNDRFSAERPEGSISTLTIQRTEQRDSAMYRCASSRLAGVGGELFFGEGSRLTVL.

The chain is built from TRBV6-6 and TRBJ2-7; maybe TRBD1 (5 bases). CDR1 is MNHNY and CDR2 is SVGAGI in the germline V gene (reference sequence). The germline V and J ends were trimmed by 5 bases and 0 bases, with 14 bases remaining between them. The CDR3 totals 15 residues. CDR3 residues: CASSGLDTYSYEQYF. DNA for the CDR3: TGTGCCAGCAGTGGTCTGGACACCTACTCCTACGAGCAGTACTTC.

V is TRBV28 and J is TRBJ2-5; 11 bases map to TRBD1. Germline CDR1 MDHEN, CDR2 SYDVKM. The trim removed 2 bases at V and 0 bases at J, leaving 2 bases unmatched. This CDR3 spans 16 amino acids. CDR3 loop: CASSLGTGGNQETQYF. DNA for the CDR3: TGTGCCAGCAGTTTAGGGACAGGGGGGAACCAAGAGACCCAGTACTTC.

V gene TRBV12-5 combines with J gene TRBJ1-1; 8 bases fit TRBD1. Germline V gene sequence: CDR1 LGHNT, CDR2 FRNRAP. This CDR3 spans 14 amino acids. Trimming took 6 bases from V and 3 from J; bases not matched to a gene: 6. The CDR3 region is CASGLTGEDTEAFF. CDR3 DNA sequence: TGTGCTAGTGGGTTGACAGGGGAGGACACTGAAGCTTTCTTT.

The chain couples TRBV29-1 to TRBJ2-2; 9 nucleotides line up with TRBD1. CDR1 is SQVTM, CDR2 ANQGSEA, per germline. The CDR3 covers 14 residues. Trimming cost V 8 bases and J 6 bases; bases outside gene matches: 10. CDR3 protein: CSTAGTGTPGELFF. In DNA form, the CDR3 reads TGCAGCACCGCCGGGACAGGGACCCCCGGGGAGCTGTTTTTT.

The rearrangement uses TRBV9 and TRBJ2-7; 12 bases fit TRBD1. This CDR3 comprises 16 residues. The germline V gene has CDR1 SGDLS and CDR2 YYNGEE. V lost 3 bases and J lost 7; bases outside the gene matches: 11. CDR3 nucleotide sequence: TGTGCCAGCAGCGCGCACATTGGGACAGGGGGCGGTGAGCAGTACTTC. Translating gives CASSAHIGTGGGEQYF.

The chain is built from TRBV18 and TRBJ2-1, with 12 nucleotides matching TRBD2. Germline CDR1 reads KGHSH; CDR2 reads LQKENI. The CDR3 contains 17 residues. V was clipped by 3 bases and J by 4 bases; unmatched bases: 7. The CDR3 protein is CASSPRTSGTAYNEQFF. As DNA, the CDR3 is TGTGCCAGCTCACCTAGGACTAGCGGGACCGCTTACAATGAGCAGTTCTTC. Full variable domain (missing parts from reference TRBV18 and TRBJ2-1): NAGVMQNPRHLVRRRGQEARLRCSPMKGHSHVYWYRQLPEEGLKFMVYLQKENIIDESGMPKERFSAEFPKEGPSILRIQQVVRGDSAAYFCASSPRTSGTAYNEQFFGPGTRLTVL.

As for this clone: The sample has other DNA sequences that encode this CDR3 too. CDR3 in amino acids: CASSRGRNTEAFF. The CDR3, as DNA: TGTGCCAGTTCTCGGGGCCGTAACACTGAAGCTTTCTTT. The chain carries TRBV19 and TRBJ1-1; maybe TRBD1 (5 bases). V gave up 8 bases and J gave up 2 bases, with 12 bases separating them. Germline CDR1 LNHDA, CDR2 SQIVND (reference sequence). The CDR3 loop spans 13 amino acids.

On this clone: This specimen includes other DNA sequences encoding the same CDR3. V and J are TRBV28 and TRBJ2-7; 7 bases are shared with TRBD2. The CDR3 runs to 14 residues. V lost 6 bases to trimming and J lost 4 bases; unmatched junction nucleotides: 9. CDR1 is MDHEN, CDR2 SYDVKM, per germline. The CDR3 is CASSPTGGTYEQYF. The CDR3 DNA follows: TGTGCCAGCAGCCCAACCGGGGGGACTTACGAGCAGTACTTC.

V gene TRBV30 combines with J gene TRBJ2-3; D is tentatively TRBD1 or TRBD2 (5 bases each). V lost 3 bases and J lost 5, with 15 bases in between. In germline, CDR1 is GTSNPN, CDR2 SVGIG (reference sequence). The CDR3 has 14 amino acids. CDR3 residues: CAWSPGTLIDTQYF. The CDR3 DNA reads TGTGCCTGGAGCCCAGGGACGTTGATAGATACGCAGTATTTT.

The genes are TRBV5-1 and TRBJ1-1; perhaps TRBD1 as D (5 bases). The CDR3 has 15 amino acids. Between the trimmed V and J ends, which lost 0 bases and 1 base, there was a span of 10 bases. CDR1 is SGHRS and CDR2 is YFSETQ in the germline V gene. The CDR3 loop is CASSLELGGNTEAFF. In DNA, the CDR3 is TGCGCCAGCAGCTTGGAACTCGGGGGGAACACTGAAGCTTTCTTT.

V is TRBV27 and J is TRBJ2-1, with 9 positions matching TRBD2. Trimming cost V 8 bases and J 8 bases; bases outside gene matches: 7. CDR1 is MNHEY, CDR2 SMNVEV, per germline (reference sequence). The CDR3 runs 13 residues. CDR3 nucleotides: TGTGCCAGCGGCGCGGGGGGGCCCCATGAGCAGTTCTTC. It encodes CASGAGGPHEQFF.